One sample yielded the 5 T cell receptor beta chains listed below, sequenced in a study of blood T cell repertoires in COVID-19. This table comes from immunoSEQ multiplex PCR, and its TCRdb copy is limited to in-frame clones, with some not included. The sample contains about 310,000 clones, around nine tenths of which appear only once. Sequencing was performed on peripheral blood. The receptors stem from a man aged 50 to 60 with active or convalescent COVID-19.

The chain employs TRBV19 and TRBJ1-2, with D tentatively TRBD1 (6 bases). V lost 0 bases to trimming and J lost 4 bases, with 15 bases between them. Germline V gene data show CDR1 as LNHDA and CDR2 as SQIVND (reference sequence). This CDR3 region has 16 residues. The CDR3 here is CASSIDLRTASYGYTF. For the CDR3, the DNA is TGTGCCAGTAGTATAGATCTCCGGACAGCTAGCTATGGCTACACCTTC. The full variable domain, completed using reference TRBV19 and TRBJ1-2, is DGGITQSPKYLFRKEGQNVTLSCEQNLNHDAMYWYRQDPGQGLRLIYYSQIVNDFQKGDIAEGYSVSREKKESFPLTVTSAQKNPTAFYLCASSIDLRTASYGYTFGSGTRLTVV.

A note on this clone: Within the sample, other DNA sequences also encode this same CDR3. CDR3 nucleotides: TGTGCCAGCAGGGGACAGGGGGCTGAAAAACTGTTTTTT. Protein: CASRGQGAEKLFF. This sequence joins TRBV28 and TRBJ1-4, with 12 bases that match TRBD1. Germline V gene lookup returns CDR1 MDHEN and CDR2 SYDVKM. The CDR3 covers 13 residues. V lost 6 bases, J lost 7 bases, and 0 bases stayed unmatched.

This chain uses TRBV11-2 with TRBJ2-7; TRBD1 matches 8 bases. In germline, CDR1 is SGHAT, CDR2 FQNNGV. V was clipped by 1 base and J by 4 bases; unmatched bases: 3. This CDR3 has 14 residues. The CDR3 nucleotides are TGTGCCAGCAGCTTAGGGACAGGGAGGTACGAGCAGTACTTC. Translating it yields CASSLGTGRYEQYF.

V gene TRBV5-1 combines with J gene TRBJ2-2, with TRBD2 identical over 11 bases. This CDR3 has 18 residues. Trimming removed 1 base from V and 5 bases from J; junction bases left unmatched: 10. From germline, CDR1 is SGHRS and CDR2 YFSETQ. The CDR3 region has the DNA TGCGCCAGCAGCTTGTGGGCTAGCGGGAGGACGGGAACCGGGGAGCTGTTTTTT. Its translation is CASSLWASGRTGTGELFF.

The rearrangement uses TRBV5-1 and TRBJ2-3; the D gene is possibly TRBD1 (6 bases). The CDR3 is made up of 15 amino acids. Trimming cost V 0 bases and J 3 bases, with 11 bases left between them. In germline, CDR1 is SGHRS, CDR2 YFSETQ. The CDR3 bases are TGCGCCAGCAGCTTGGGGTCAGGGGCAACAGATACGCAGTATTTT. Its protein product is CASSLGSGATDTQYF.